A single sample gave rise to the 5 T cell receptor beta chains below, sequenced in a study of blood T cell repertoires in COVID-19. Here immunoSEQ multiplex PCR was the method, and the copy in TCRdb shows in-frame clones only, minus some. The sample shows 70,000 or so clones, approximately 88% of them seen only once. Sequenced sample: peripheral blood. The receptors were sampled from a man older than 75 with active or convalescent COVID-19.

This sequence joins TRBV7-8 and TRBJ1-2; D perhaps matches TRBD1 (6 bases). From germline, CDR1 is SGHVS and CDR2 FQNEAQ. V dropped 2 bases and J dropped 0 bases, with 10 bases sitting between them. The CDR3 extends over 15 amino acids. CDR3 loop: CASSLKGGTNYGYTF. As DNA, the CDR3 is TGTGCCAGCAGCTTAAAAGGGGGAACTAACTATGGCTACACCTTC.

The V and J genes are TRBV5-1 and TRBJ1-1; 12 bases agree with TRBD1. J lost 5 bases, V lost 4 bases, and 6 bases had no gene match. Germline V CDR1 and CDR2: SGHRS, YFSETQ. This CDR3 is 15 amino acids long. This CDR3 reads CASSLGDRGLTEAFF. CDR3 sequence (DNA): TGCGCCAGCAGCCTAGGGGACAGGGGGCTAACTGAAGCTTTCTTT.

The V and J genes are TRBV5-8 and TRBJ2-5, with D tentatively TRBD1 (6 bases). Germline V lookup: CDR1 SGHTS, CDR2 YDEGEE. Trimming removed 4 bases from V and 2 bases from J, with 18 bases in between. CDR3 size: 16 residues. For the CDR3, the DNA is TGTGCCAGCAGCACCTCCGGGACATCTCGTCAAGAGACCCAGTACTTC. Its translation is CASSTSGTSRQETQYF.

This clone has just one count. The chain has TRBV19 and TRBJ2-5, with D tentatively TRBD2 (5 bases). Germline V lookup: CDR1 LNHDA, CDR2 SQIVND (reference sequence). Trimming took off 6 bases at V and 4 bases at J, with 15 bases between the two ends. This CDR3 is 14 amino acids long. CDR3: CASRKSNEGETQYF. The CDR3 DNA reads TGTGCCAGTAGAAAAAGTAACGAGGGAGAGACCCAGTACTTC.

This sequence joins TRBV27 and TRBJ1-1; 8 positions agree with TRBD1. The CDR3 runs 18 residues. With 5 bases clipped from V and 1 base from J, the junction kept 15 bases outside the gene matches. Germline V gene sequence: CDR1 MNHEY, CDR2 SMNVEV (reference sequence). CDR3 sequence reads: CASSLTLPRTGRNTEAFF. In DNA, the CDR3 is TGTGCCAGCAGTCTGACCCTCCCACGGACAGGGCGGAACACTGAAGCTTTCTTT.